A selection of T cell receptor beta chains follows, all from one sample in a study of blood T cell repertoires in COVID-19. The method was immunoSEQ multiplex PCR; TCRdb's version includes in-frame clones alone and lacks a portion of them. The sample comprises 180,000 or so clones, approximately 80% of which are singletons, and approximately 15% rests with the top ten. The sample was PBMCs or T cells enriched from blood (not recorded which). These receptors were taken from a man between 60 and 75 years old who had been exposed to COVID-19. Both conserved end residues are part of each CDR3. The size entry is marked missing in some rows and otherwise reads once, few, many or a size class.

TRBV6-5 - CASRPGQMNTEAFF
TRBV2 once CASRVVAGLTGEQYF
TRBV29-1 - CSVLSRYNEQFF
TRBV12-1 - CASSFRGRRGYTF
TRBV5-1 few CASSYRPTEGTGVYEQYF
TRBV3-1/TRBV3-2 - CASSQDLGTGSDTQYF
TRBV29-1 - CSVERQGTAGNTIYF
TRBV19 medium-sized CASSTPPTFSYNEQFF
TRBV7-8 few CASSLVGSGKFTGELFF
TRBV6-5 - CASSYLTGGAYEQYF
TRBV4-3 - CASSRAMNTEAFF
TRBV6-1 - CASSERGGYEQYF
TRBV11-2 - CASSFGTGEKLFF
TRBV10-3 few CAISESGTGDRYGYTF
TRBV14 few CASSQDFSGRVLSSYNEQFF
TRBV6-2/TRBV6-3 - CASSYWLAGDEQYF
TRBV9 - CASSAGGAKNYGYTF
TRBV9 - CASSPTGYGTDTQYF
TRBV29-1 few CSVEDGRGGYTF
TRBV9 - CASSPTSGEGQPQHF